The rows below give T cell receptor beta chains drawn from one sample of a study of T-cell reconstitution after alpha-beta-depleted transplantation in children. Each CDR3 protein gets one entry after TCRdb re-called the PCR reads with MiXCR. The sample records about 300,000 distinct CDR3 sequences, almost 8% being singletons. The material was peripheral blood, obtained 360 days after TCRalphabeta/CD19-depleted stem cell transplant. These receptors all stem from a female patient aged 2-9 years who had a stem cell transplant for Fanconi anemia, so the T cells may come from the graft donor. Both conserved end residues are part of each CDR3. Each record gives: clone size, J gene, D gene, V gene, CDR3 DNA, CDR3 protein. The D gene is left open where the match is weak. Rows may omit the clone size; those that give it use once, few, many or a size class.

clone size: NA
J gene: TRBJ1-2
D gene: NA
V gene: TRBV3-1
CDR3 DNA: TGTGCCAGCAGCCAAGGATCCGGGGTGAATGGCTACACCTTC
CDR3 protein: CASSQGSGVNGYTF

clone size: many
J gene: TRBJ2-1
D gene: TRBD2
V gene: TRBV29-1
CDR3 DNA: TGCAGCGTTCCGGGACTAGGAGTCTCCTACAATGAGCAGTTCTTC
CDR3 protein: CSVPGLGVSYNEQFF

clone size: many
J gene: TRBJ2-2
D gene: NA
V gene: TRBV12-3/TRBV12-4
CDR3 DNA: TGTGCCAGCAGTTTATCAGGGGAGGCCGGGGAGCTGTTTTTT
CDR3 protein: CASSLSGEAGELFF

clone size: many
J gene: TRBJ2-2
D gene: NA
V gene: TRBV6-2/TRBV6-3
CDR3 DNA: TGTGCCAGCAGACCAATAACAGCGAACACCGGGGAGCTGTTTTTT
CDR3 protein: CASRPITANTGELFF

clone size: many
J gene: TRBJ2-3
D gene: TRBD1
V gene: TRBV7-2
CDR3 DNA: TGTGCCAGCAGCCCGGGACAGGGGGCAGGGGCAGATACGCAGTATTTT
CDR3 protein: CASSPGQGAGADTQYF

clone size: few
J gene: TRBJ2-7
D gene: TRBD1
V gene: TRBV5-1
CDR3 DNA: TGCGCCAGCAGCTTGGTCAGGGGGCAGGACGAGCAGTACTTC
CDR3 protein: CASSLVRGQDEQYF

clone size: many
J gene: TRBJ2-5
D gene: NA
V gene: TRBV20-1
CDR3 DNA: TGCAGTGCTAGCCGGCAAGAGACCCAGTACTTC
CDR3 protein: CSASRQETQYF

clone size: few
J gene: TRBJ2-2
D gene: NA
V gene: TRBV10-1
CDR3 DNA: TGCGCCAGCAGTGTAGGAGGGATCCCCGGGGAGCTGTTTTTT
CDR3 protein: CASSVGGIPGELFF

clone size: NA
J gene: TRBJ2-7
D gene: TRBD2
V gene: TRBV6-1
CDR3 DNA: TGTGCCAGCAGTGAAGGGGTAGCGGGAGGAGGCTACGAGCAGTACTTC
CDR3 protein: CASSEGVAGGGYEQYF

clone size: many
J gene: TRBJ2-1
D gene: TRBD2
V gene: TRBV20-1
CDR3 DNA: TGCAGTGCTAGACGAGCGGGGTCGACCTATAATGAGCAGTTCTTC
CDR3 protein: CSARRAGSTYNEQFF

clone size: many
J gene: TRBJ2-1
D gene: TRBD2
V gene: TRBV5-1
CDR3 DNA: TGCGCCAGCAGCCAGGGACTAGCGGGGGACGCCACCTACAATGAGCAGTTCTTC
CDR3 protein: CASSQGLAGDATYNEQFF

clone size: NA
J gene: TRBJ1-5
D gene: NA
V gene: TRBV4-1
CDR3 DNA: TGCGCCAGCAGCCAAGAGGGCGGGGGGCAGCCCCAGCATTTT
CDR3 protein: CASSQEGGGQPQHF

clone size: many
J gene: TRBJ2-6
D gene: NA
V gene: TRBV15
CDR3 DNA: TGTGCCACCAGCGTCGGGATCTCTGGGGCCAACGTCCTGACTTTC
CDR3 protein: CATSVGISGANVLTF

clone size: few
J gene: TRBJ1-3
D gene: NA
V gene: TRBV15
CDR3 DNA: TGTGCCACCAGCAGCCACACGAAAGGGGGTAACACCATATATTTT
CDR3 protein: CATSSHTKGGNTIYF

clone size: many
J gene: TRBJ2-5
D gene: TRBD2
V gene: TRBV4-1
CDR3 DNA: TGCGCCAGCAGCCGGGGAGGGGCCTTGGAGGAGACCCAGTACTTC
CDR3 protein: CASSRGGALEETQYF